These 27 T cell receptor beta chains were sequenced from one sample in a study of blood T cell repertoires in COVID-19. TCRdb's copy holds only in-frame clones and misses some; the assay was immunoSEQ multiplex PCR. Altogether 200,000 to 300,000 clones are present, around 84% being singletons, with the ten largest covering approximately 2.3%. Sequencing was done on a sample of peripheral blood. The source is a man aged 40-50 years who had recovered from COVID-19.

The rearrangement links TRBV9 to TRBJ1-1; D is unresolved. CDR1 and CDR2 from the germline V gene are SGDLS and YYNGEE. V shed 1 base and J shed 0 bases, with 4 bases lying between them. The CDR3 length is 13 residues. The CDR3 is CASSVSLNTEAFF. DNA of the CDR3: TGTGCCAGCAGCGTATCCTTGAACACTGAAGCTTTCTTT.

This clone was counted a single time. The rearrangement uses TRBV2 and TRBJ1-2, with TRBD1 as a possible D gene (6 bases). Germline lookup yields CDR1 SNHLY and CDR2 FYNNEI. This CDR3 has 14 residues. V shed 3 bases and J shed 7 bases, with 15 bases lying between them. The chain's CDR3 is CASSDYREGSGYTF. In DNA, the CDR3 is TGTGCCAGCAGTGATTACAGGGAGGGTTCTGGCTACACCTTC.

V is TRBV7-2 and J is TRBJ2-3, with 9 bases that match TRBD1. Germline V gives CDR1 SGHTA, CDR2 FQGNSA. V was clipped by 4 bases and J by 6 bases; unmatched bases: 8. The CDR3 runs to 15 residues. In DNA, the CDR3 is TGTGCCAGCAGCTCCTCCGGGACAGGGTCGGATACGCAGTATTTT. Translated, it gives CASSSSGTGSDTQYF.

This rearrangement joins TRBV7-9 to TRBJ1-1; a weak D match, TRBD1 (6 bases). This CDR3 contains 14 residues. Germline assignment: CDR1 SEHNR and CDR2 FQNEAQ (reference sequence). V was trimmed by 5 bases and J by 4 bases, leaving 14 bases between them. This CDR3 is CASSRGAGVTEAFF. In DNA, the CDR3 is TGTGCCAGCAGCCGAGGGGCAGGGGTCACTGAAGCTTTCTTT.

CDR3 in DNA: TGTGCCAGCAGTCCCCTAGTCAGCAATGAGCAGTTCTTC. Translated: CASSPLVSNEQFF. This sequence joins TRBV6-2 or TRBV6-3 and TRBJ2-1; D remains ambiguous. The length of the CDR3 is 13 residues. V shed 5 bases and J shed 6 bases, with 11 bases lying between them. The germline V gene encodes CDR1 MNHEY and CDR2 SVGEGT.

The V gene is TRBV28, the J gene TRBJ1-1; D ambiguous. V lost 2 bases and J 5 bases, leaving 12 bases between the germline ends. The CDR3 covers 14 residues. Germline CDR1 is MDHEN and CDR2 is SYDVKM. The CDR3 is CASSLRQRETEAFF. The DNA of the CDR3 is TGTGCCAGCAGTTTACGGCAGCGGGAGACTGAAGCTTTCTTT.

The count of this clone is one. The V and J genes are TRBV5-1 and TRBJ2-5, with TRBD2 matching over 15 bases. The CDR3 has 17 residues. V shed 3 bases, J shed 2 bases, and the junction held 5 bases outside the gene matches. From germline, CDR1 is SGHRS and CDR2 YFSETQ. CDR3 nucleotides: TGCGCCAGCAGCTCGGGACTAGCGGGAGGATTTCAAGAGACCCAGTACTTC. It is translated as CASSSGLAGGFQETQYF.

This chain uses TRBV7-2 with TRBJ1-3; possibly TRBD1 for D (6 bases). V was shortened by 3 bases and J by 7 bases, with 22 bases between the two germline ends. CDR3 size: 17 residues. Looked up from germline, CDR1 is SGHTA and CDR2 is FQGNSA. This chain's CDR3 is CASSLDRTEGRFNTIYF. The DNA for the CDR3 is TGTGCCAGCAGCTTGGATAGGACAGAAGGCAGGTTTAACACCATATATTTT.

A few counts support this clone. CDR3: CASSLGQSAYGYTF. The CDR3, as DNA: TGTGCCAGCAGCTTAGGACAGTCGGCCTATGGCTACACCTTC. The chain has TRBV5-6 and TRBJ1-2; D is perhaps TRBD1 (6 bases). Trimming removed 2 bases from V and 4 bases from J, with 12 bases in between. The CDR3 runs to 14 residues. CDR1 is SGHDT and CDR2 is YYEEEE in the germline V gene.

The chain links TRBV29-1 to TRBJ2-7; 10 nucleotides line up with TRBD1. This CDR3 comprises 12 residues. J was trimmed by 0 bases and V by 7 bases; bases with no gene match: 0. Germline V gene lookup returns CDR1 SQVTM and CDR2 ANQGSEA. CDR3 in DNA: TGCAGCGGGACAGGGGGCTCCTACGAGCAGTACTTC. Its translation: CSGTGGSYEQYF.

The gene calls are TRBV12-5 and TRBJ2-1; 9 positions agree with TRBD1. Germline CDR1 and CDR2: LGHNT and FRNRAP. This CDR3 has 16 residues. V dropped 6 bases and J dropped 5; count of bases not matched to a gene: 11. The DNA of the CDR3 is TGTGCTAGTGGAAGAGGGACAGGGCAATACGACAATGAGCAGTTCTTC. Translating gives CASGRGTGQYDNEQFF.

J is TRBJ2-2 and V is TRBV6-2 or TRBV6-3, with TRBD1 identical over 7 bases. J was trimmed by 5 bases and V by 3 bases; bases with no gene match: 9. The CDR3 contains 16 residues. CDR1 is MNHEY and CDR2 is SVGEGT in the germline V gene. The CDR3: CASSYLRDRLTGELFF. The CDR3 DNA sequence: TGTGCCAGCAGTTATCTCCGGGACAGACTAACCGGGGAGCTGTTTTTT.

This sequence joins TRBV3-1 (or the pseudogene TRBV3-2) and TRBJ1-2; unclear D gene. The CDR3 is 13 amino acids. V was pared by 2 bases and J by 4 bases, with 8 bases between. Per the germline V gene, CDR1 is LGHDT and CDR2 is YNNKEL (reference sequence). The CDR3 DNA sequence: TGTGCCAGCAGCCAACGAATGAGCTATGGCTACACCTTC. Its translation: CASSQRMSYGYTF.

The chain employs TRBV5-4 and TRBJ2-7; possible D gene TRBD2, 5 bases. V lost 0 bases and J lost 5, with 6 bases in between. This CDR3 has 12 amino acids. Germline V lookup: CDR1 SGHNT, CDR2 YYREEE (reference sequence). Here the CDR3 DNA reads TGTGCCAGCAGCTTGGCCGGGGACGAGCAGTACTTC. Its protein is CASSLAGDEQYF.

The chain combines TRBV2 with TRBJ2-3; D is unresolved. Germline lookup yields CDR1 SNHLY and CDR2 FYNNEI. The CDR3 extends over 10 amino acids. Trimming pared 6 bases from V and 6 bases from J, leaving 4 bases between. CDR3 in amino acids: CASREDTQYF. Here the CDR3 DNA reads TGTGCCAGCAGGGAGGATACGCAGTATTTT.

Remarks on this clone: Other nucleotide sequences in the sample specify the same CDR3. The V gene is TRBV3-1 (or the pseudogene TRBV3-2), the J gene TRBJ2-3; TRBD2 agrees at 8 bases. From germline, CDR1 is LGHDT and CDR2 YNNKEL (reference sequence). CDR3 length: 15 amino acids. V trimming: 4 bases; J trimming: 3 bases; junction bases outside the gene matches: 6. CDR3 DNA sequence: TGTGCCAGCAGCCCGAGCGGGAGTAGAACAGATACGCAGTATTTT. Residues: CASSPSGSRTDTQYF.

This rearrangement joins TRBV11-3 to TRBJ2-7, with D hard to call. Germline assignment: CDR1 SGHNT and CDR2 YENEEA. V gave up 2 bases and J gave up 6 bases, with 14 bases separating them. CDR3 length equals 14 residues. The CDR3 sequence is CASSLTRSSGEQYF. Here the CDR3 DNA reads TGTGCCAGCAGCTTAACCAGGTCCTCCGGCGAGCAGTACTTC.

The chain recombines TRBV18 with TRBJ2-7; 7 bases are shared with TRBD1. Trimming removed 4 bases from V and 0 bases from J; junction bases left unmatched: 3. This CDR3 has 14 amino acids. Germline assignment: CDR1 KGHSH and CDR2 LQKENI. CDR3 sequence: CASSQGGYSYEQYF. CDR3 DNA sequence: TGTGCCAGCTCACAAGGGGGCTACTCCTACGAGCAGTACTTC.

The chain uses TRBV27 and TRBJ2-5; tentative D call: TRBD2 (6 bases). The ends were cut back, 1 base at V and 4 bases at J, with 28 bases in the middle. Germline V gives CDR1 MNHEY, CDR2 SMNVEV (reference sequence). The CDR3 length is 20 residues. CDR3 coding DNA: TGTGCCAGCAGTTTATACAAGGGATCTATCGGTCCGGGAGTCGCAGAGACCCAGTACTTC. Translation: CASSLYKGSIGPGVAETQYF.

This clone showed up just once. The chain combines TRBV5-1 with TRBJ2-1; 8 nucleotides align to TRBD2. Unmatched junction bases numbered 8, after V lost 4 bases and J lost 8 bases. Germline V gene sequence: CDR1 SGHRS, CDR2 YFSETQ. The CDR3 covers 14 residues. CDR3 sequence (DNA): TGCGCCAGCAGCGCGAAGCGGGAGCTTGATGAGCAGTTCTTC. As protein: CASSAKRELDEQFF.

The chain combines TRBV18 with TRBJ1-3; a possible D gene is TRBD1 (6 bases). CDR3 size: 15 residues. The V end lost 6 bases, the J end lost 4 bases, and 16 bases lay between the germline ends. CDR1 is KGHSH, CDR2 LQKENI, per germline. CDR3 sequence: CASSPTGISGNTIYF. The DNA for the CDR3 is TGTGCCAGCTCTCCTACAGGGATTTCGGGAAACACCATATATTTT.

CDR3: CASSIQGARAFF. CDR3 nucleotides: TGTGCCAGCAGTATCCAAGGGGCGCGGGCTTTCTTT. V is TRBV12-3 or TRBV12-4 and J is TRBJ1-1, with D perhaps matching TRBD1 (5 bases). V gave up 5 bases and J gave up 11 bases, with 15 bases separating them. The CDR3 length is 12 residues.

The chain couples TRBV5-6 to TRBJ2-7; 7 positions agree with TRBD1. This CDR3 is built from 12 residues. J was trimmed by 5 bases and V by 3 bases; bases with no gene match: 2. Germline assignment: CDR1 SGHDT and CDR2 YYEEEE. The CDR3 sequence is CASSYDRDEQYF. The CDR3 DNA sequence: TGTGCCAGCAGCTACGACAGGGACGAGCAGTACTTC.

The chain recombines TRBV2 with TRBJ1-1; possible D gene TRBD1, 6 bases. The CDR3 is 14 residues long. In germline, CDR1 is SNHLY, CDR2 FYNNEI. Trimming took 6 bases from V and 0 from J, leaving 11 bases between them. The CDR3 region is CASSQDRLNTEAFF. CDR3 nucleotide sequence: TGTGCCAGCAGCCAGGACAGACTGAACACTGAAGCTTTCTTT.

The chain uses TRBV10-1 and TRBJ2-2; 13 nucleotides agree with TRBD2. This CDR3 is built from 16 residues. The junction had 4 bases not matched to a gene; V was cut back by 3 bases and J by 6 bases. Per the germline V gene, CDR1 is WNHNN and CDR2 is SYGVQD (reference sequence). The CDR3 here is CASSDLTSGRPGELFF. For the CDR3, the DNA is TGCGCCAGCAGTGACCTGACTAGCGGGAGGCCCGGGGAGCTGTTTTTT.

The V and J genes are TRBV3-1 (or the pseudogene TRBV3-2) and TRBJ2-5; D may be TRBD2 (5 bases). The CDR3 totals 15 residues. Germline CDR1 and CDR2: LGHDT and YNNKEL (reference sequence). Deletions cut 0 bases from V and 7 bases from J, with 15 bases between. The CDR3 sequence: CASSQDPLAGATQYF. CDR3 coding DNA: TGTGCCAGCAGCCAAGATCCCCTAGCAGGAGCGACCCAGTACTTC.

This chain uses TRBV21-1 with TRBJ2-7; the D segment call TRBD1 is taken from the table without a DNA check. TRBV21-1 is assigned pseudogene status. The CDR3 contains 15 residues. CDR3 amino acids: CASRRRQGFPYEQYF. In DNA form, the CDR3 reads TGTGCCAGCAGGAGACGACAGGGTTTTCCCTACGAGCAGTACTTC.